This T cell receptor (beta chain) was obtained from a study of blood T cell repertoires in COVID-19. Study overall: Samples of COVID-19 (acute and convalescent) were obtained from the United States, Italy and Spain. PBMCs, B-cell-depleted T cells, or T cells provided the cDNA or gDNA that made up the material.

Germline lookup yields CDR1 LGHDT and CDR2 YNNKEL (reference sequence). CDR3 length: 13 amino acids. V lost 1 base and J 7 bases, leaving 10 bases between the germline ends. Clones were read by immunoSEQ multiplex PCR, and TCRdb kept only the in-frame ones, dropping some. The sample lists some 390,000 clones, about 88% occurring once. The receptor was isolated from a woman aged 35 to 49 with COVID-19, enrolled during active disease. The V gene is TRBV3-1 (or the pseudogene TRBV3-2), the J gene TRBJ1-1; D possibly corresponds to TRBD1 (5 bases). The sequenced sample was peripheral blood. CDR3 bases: TGTGCCAGCAGCCAAGTGGGGCAGCTTGAAGCTTTCTTT. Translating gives CASSQVGQLEAFF.